Listed below are T cell receptor beta chains from one sample, sequenced in a study of CD8 T cells in Susac syndrome. One entry per CDR3 protein results from TCRdb running MiXCR on the immunoSEQ multiplex PCR reads. Counted here are 120,000 to 150,000 distinct CDR3 sequences, 95% occurring once; the ten biggest clones make up about 0.08%. Specimen: CD4+ T cells from PBMCs. Every receptor here comes from a human donor with Susac syndrome. Both conserved end residues are trimmed from each CDR3. A D gene is named only where the DNA matches it firmly.

d_call v_call cdr3_aa
NA TRBV12-3/TRBV12-4 ASREVNIQY
TRBD1 TRBV5-1 ASSLNQGQGKLF
NA TRBV15 ATSRERVPGELF
TRBD2 TRBV24-1 ATRGGSYNEQF
NA TRBV28 ASSETGDFLYEQY
NA TRBV6-5 ASSGGDRGGEQF
NA TRBV20-1 SALRGNEQY
TRBD1 TRBV11-2 ASSSLRTGDIH
TRBD1 TRBV12-3/TRBV12-4 ASRVGQGTYEQY
NA TRBV20-1 SARDLETPKPQY
NA TRBV29-1 SVDRLGGPNYGYT
NA TRBV20-1 SAPTQSTGELF
NA TRBV7-9 ASSPPRPPTSEQF
NA TRBV12-3/TRBV12-4 ASMGPTDTQY
NA TRBV2 ASTRGDEKLF
NA TRBV6-2/TRBV6-3 ASSYRQTAPSGNTIY
NA TRBV9 ASSVTTTGTQAIGYGYT
NA TRBV4-1 ASSQERGRGHTEAF
NA TRBV20-1 SAHRVNYGYT
NA TRBV9 ASSSRLGTQY
TRBD1 TRBV27 ASRGQGTTYGYT
NA TRBV6-4 ASSDRGTDTQY
NA TRBV15 ATSRDPGSSYEQY
TRBD1 TRBV2 ASSEMRTGNNEQF
NA TRBV20-1 SAHPQGQLSNQPQH
TRBD2 TRBV12-3/TRBV12-4 ASSSELRREGNNEQF
NA TRBV20-1 SAPKEAGRYGYT
NA TRBV27 ASTIGPNNEQF
NA TRBV6-5 ASTRPGLNEKLF
NA TRBV25-1 ASTQSLLGRDTQY
TRBD1 TRBV5-1 ASSYGQGLDTQY